These 7 T cell receptor beta chains share one sample of origin, sequenced in a study of Graves' ophthalmopathy and Graves' hyperthyroidism. Amplified material comprised TCR beta CDR3 regions derived from RNA transcripts. An opening RT-PCR round employed HTBI primers and preceded a second-round multiplex PCR. MiXCR, applied by TCRdb to the multiplex PCR reads, yields one record per CDR3 protein. In the table there are almost 750,000 distinct CDR3 sequences, 40% of which are singletons. The sequencing input was peripheral blood. The receptors here all came from an adult man with Graves' ophthalmopathy.

V usage is TRBV15 and J usage is TRBJ1-1; 8 nucleotides agree with TRBD1. The V segment lost 0 bases and the J segment 4 bases; nucleotides outside the gene matches: 4. Germline-derived CDR1 and CDR2 are LNHNV and YYDKDF (reference sequence). The CDR3 is 15 amino acids. In DNA form, the CDR3 reads TGTGCCACCAGCAGAGAGACAGGGGTCCCCACTGAAGCTTTCTTT. This encodes CATSRETGVPTEAFF.

This clonotype was seen many times. The V and J genes are TRBV20-1 and TRBJ1-1; D uncertain. With 0 bases removed from V and 7 bases from J, the gap between germline ends came to 9 bases. Germline V CDR1 and CDR2: DFQATT, SNEGSKA (reference sequence). The CDR3 runs to 12 residues. In DNA, the CDR3 is TGCAGTGCTAGAGAACGGGGAGATGAAGCTTTCTTT. Translated: CSARERGDEAFF.

This clonotype was counted at least ten times. The V call is TRBV9, the J call TRBJ1-1, with 8 positions matching TRBD1. Losses at the gene ends were 5 bases for V and 3 bases for J; bases not matched to a gene: 6. The germline V gene encodes CDR1 SGDLS and CDR2 YYNGEE. This CDR3 has 14 amino acids. For the CDR3, the DNA is TGTGCCAGCAGTGCGGACAGGGCTCACACTGAAGCTTTCTTT. Translating gives CASSADRAHTEAFF.

This clonotype was observed many times. The chain combines TRBV29-1 with TRBJ1-4; D is undetermined. CDR1 and CDR2 from the germline V gene are SQVTM and ANQGSEA. This CDR3 has 11 amino acids. The V gene lost 1 base and the J gene lost 12 bases, with 9 bases spanning the gap. CDR3 protein: CSVEGPVELFF. The CDR3, as DNA: TGCAGCGTTGAAGGGCCAGTAGAACTGTTTTTT.

This chain joins TRBV6-1 and TRBJ2-7; 7 bases match TRBD1. With V trimmed by 6 bases and J by 1 base, 6 bases remained unmatched. Per germline, CDR1 MNHNS and CDR2 SASEGT. There are 14 residues in the CDR3. CDR3 DNA sequence: TGTGCCAGCAGGTCCGGGACAGCATCCTACGAGCAGTACTTC. It codes for CASRSGTASYEQYF.

The chain combines TRBV7-9 with TRBJ1-4; D ambiguous. The ends were cut back, 5 bases at V and 8 bases at J, with 15 bases in the middle. In germline, CDR1 is SEHNR, CDR2 FQNEAQ (reference sequence). This CDR3 region has 14 residues. CDR3 in DNA: TGTGCCAGCAGCCAAGCGGGCGGTGGGGAAAAACTGTTTTTT. Translating it yields CASSQAGGGEKLFF. The full variable domain, completed using reference TRBV7-9 and TRBJ1-4, is DTGVSQNPRHKITKRGQNVTFRCDPISEHNRLYWYRQTLGQGPEFLTYFQNEAQLEKSRLLSDRFSAERPKGSFSTLEIQRTEQGDSAMYLCASSQAGGGEKLFFGSGTQLSVL.

The rearrangement uses TRBV12-3 or TRBV12-4 and TRBJ1-2; 9 bases map to TRBD1. CDR3 size: 12 residues. Trimming removed 4 bases from V and 13 bases from J; junction bases left unmatched: 7. CDR3 sequence reads: CASSWDREGFTF. Written as DNA, the CDR3 is TGTGCCAGCAGTTGGGACAGGGAAGGTTTCACCTTC.